These 21 T cell receptor beta chains share one sample of origin, sequenced in a study of metastatic and nonmetastatic thyroid tumors. Not a single patient had been given any form of treatment at any point before undergoing thyroid surgery. TCRdb reanalyzed the PCR reads with MiXCR. The sample holds tens of thousands of clones, approximately 40% seen once. Sequenced material: tumor tissue. These receptor sequences come from a female donor with papillary thyroid cancer or a benign thyroid nodule (not recorded which). Some clones in this sample may be carry-over from other donors' samples.

Remarks on this clone: The junction does not match germline at one end; this may be a read error. Here the CDR3 DNA reads TGTGCCAGCTCCCCACGCCAAACGGGAAACACCATATATTTT. This translates into CASSPRQTGNTIYF. The rearrangement uses TRBV18 and TRBJ1-3; D ambiguous. This CDR3 spans 14 amino acids. CDR1 and CDR2 (germline): KGHSH, LQKENI.

The chain has TRBV5-1 and TRBJ1-1, with D unresolved. The CDR3 extends over 13 amino acids. Trimming took 4 bases from V and 0 from J, leaving 7 bases between them. The V gene's germline CDR1 is SGHRS and CDR2 YFSETQ. CDR3 sequence reads: CASSRLMNTEAFF. Here the CDR3 DNA reads TGCGCCAGCAGCCGGCTAATGAACACTGAAGCTTTCTTT.

The chain is built from TRBV20-1 and TRBJ1-1, with a possible D match to TRBD1 (6 bases). Germline CDR1 and CDR2: DFQATT and SNEGSKA (reference sequence). The V and J ends lost 5 bases and 8 bases respectively, with 12 bases between them. The CDR3 has 11 residues. The CDR3 DNA sequence: TGCAGTGCTGGGGACACCTCAGAAGCTTTCTTT. Its translation is CSAGDTSEAFF.

The chain joins TRBV4-1 to TRBJ2-7; a weak D match, TRBD1 (6 bases). From germline, CDR1 is MGHRA and CDR2 YSYEKL. The CDR3 covers 13 residues. Trimming took off 9 bases at V and 3 bases at J, with 15 bases between the two ends. The CDR3 nucleotides are TGCGCCAGTACTCAGGGGTCGAGCTACGAGCAGTACTTC. Translation gives CASTQGSSYEQYF.

The J gene is TRBJ2-5, the V gene TRBV20-1; D might be TRBD1 (5 bases). Per germline, CDR1 DFQATT and CDR2 SNEGSKA (reference sequence). The germline V and J ends were trimmed by 0 bases and 3 bases, with 14 bases remaining between them. This CDR3 comprises 15 residues. The DNA of the CDR3 is TGCAGTGCTAGAGATTCTTCAGGGATTGAAGAGACCCAGTACTTC. It encodes CSARDSSGIEETQYF.

Only a few counts were recorded for this clone. The chain couples TRBV27 to TRBJ2-1, with 9 positions matching TRBD2. Germline V gene sequence: CDR1 MNHEY, CDR2 SMNVEV (reference sequence). CDR3 length: 16 residues. With V trimmed by 4 bases and J by 7 bases, 11 bases remained unmatched. For the CDR3, the DNA is TGTGCCAGCAGTTCCCGGAAACTAGCGGGTTATAATGAGCAGTTCTTC. Its translation: CASSSRKLAGYNEQFF.

V gene TRBV7-8 combines with J gene TRBJ1-2; D perhaps matches TRBD1 (5 bases). The CDR3 is made up of 13 amino acids. Per the germline V gene, CDR1 is SGHVS and CDR2 is FQNEAQ. The V end was cut by 5 bases, the J end by 6 bases, with 13 bases between. In DNA form, the CDR3 reads TGTGCCAGCAGCGGAGGAGGGGTTGATGGCTACACCTTC. It encodes CASSGGGVDGYTF.

The sample holds a few counts of this clone. The chain couples TRBV6-1 to TRBJ1-1; D ambiguous. Trimming stripped 5 bases from V and 1 base from J, with 17 bases between. This CDR3 spans 16 amino acids. In germline, CDR1 is MNHNS, CDR2 SASEGT. The CDR3 protein is CASSPSWAAQNTEAFF. The CDR3 DNA is TGTGCCAGCAGTCCCAGTTGGGCGGCGCAGAACACTGAAGCTTTCTTT.

This chain uses TRBV12-3 or TRBV12-4 with TRBJ2-7; D is ambiguous. The CDR3 covers 13 residues. V was clipped by 3 bases and J by 3 bases, with 9 bases between them. CDR3 loop: CASSFDLGYEQYF. CDR3 nucleotide sequence: TGTGCCAGCAGTTTTGACTTGGGCTACGAGCAGTACTTC.

J is TRBJ2-7 and V is TRBV7-2; 9 bases line up with TRBD2. The CDR3 consists of 15 residues. Germline CDR1 is SGHTA and CDR2 is FQGNSA. With 3 bases clipped from V and 2 bases from J, the junction kept 5 bases outside the gene matches. This CDR3 is CASSFNRGGAYEQYF. For the CDR3, the DNA is TGTGCCAGCAGCTTTAACCGCGGGGGGGCCTACGAGCAGTACTTC.

In this sample, this clone turned up a few times. CDR3 protein: CASSETEGPRSQYF. CDR3 coding DNA: TGTGCCAGCAGTGAAACGGAGGGACCGAGGTCCCAGTACTTC. The rearrangement links TRBV6-4 to TRBJ2-5; weak D call: TRBD2 (6 bases). Germline CDR1 reads MRHNA; CDR2 reads SNTAGT. Trimming took off 3 bases at V and 9 bases at J, with 17 bases between the two ends. This CDR3 comprises 14 residues.

The rearrangement uses TRBV5-4 and TRBJ1-4; TRBD1 matches 7 bases. Trimming took 4 bases from V and 4 from J; bases not matched to a gene: 7. CDR3 length: 15 residues. CDR1 SGHNT and CDR2 YYREEE come from the germline V gene (reference sequence). DNA for the CDR3: TGTGCCAGCAGCGCTAACAGGGGTGTTAATGAAAAACTGTTTTTT. This sequence encodes CASSANRGVNEKLFF. Variable domain in full (rest from reference TRBV5-4 and TRBJ1-4): ETGVTQSPTHLIKTRGQQVTLRCSSQSGHNTVSWYQQALGQGPQFIFQYYREEENGRGNFPPRFSGLQFPNYSSELNVNALELDDSALYLCASSANRGVNEKLFFGSGTQLSVL.

This chain joins TRBV28 and TRBJ2-1; D is unresolved. The CDR3 consists of 15 residues. V was clipped by 5 bases and J by 3 bases, with 14 bases between them. Germline CDR1 is MDHEN and CDR2 is SYDVKM. The CDR3 spells CASSPSSQNYNEQFF. Written as DNA, the CDR3 is TGTGCCAGCAGTCCTTCCAGCCAGAACTACAATGAGCAGTTCTTC.

This clone has only a few counts. The chain recombines TRBV19 with TRBJ1-2; 7 bases are a match to TRBD1. Trimming took 7 bases from V and 6 from J; bases not matched to a gene: 8. Per germline, CDR1 LNHDA and CDR2 SQIVND (reference sequence). This CDR3 contains 13 residues. DNA of the CDR3: TGTGCCAGTAACCCCGCAGGGGGTAATGGCTACACCTTC. This encodes CASNPAGGNGYTF.

This clone came up a few times. The rearrangement links TRBV15 to TRBJ1-5; D gene uncertain. Germline CDR1 is LNHNV and CDR2 is YYDKDF (reference sequence). V was cut by 0 bases and J by 3 bases, with 3 bases left in between. The CDR3 loop spans 13 amino acids. Written as DNA, the CDR3 is TGTGCCACCAGCAGAGATCCCAATCAGCCCCAGCATTTT. Its translation is CATSRDPNQPQHF. Based on the CDR3 plus reference TRBV15 and TRBJ1-5, the full variable domain is DAMVIQNPRYQVTQFGKPVTLSCSQTLNHNVMYWYQQKSSQAPKLLFHYYDKDFNNEADTPDNFQSRRPNTSFCFLDIRSPGLGDTAMYLCATSRDPNQPQHFGDGTRLSIL.

This chain uses TRBV11-2 with TRBJ1-1; D remains ambiguous. The CDR3 contains 13 residues. Deletions cut 4 bases from V and 11 bases from J, with 17 bases between. Germline loops: CDR1 SGHAT, CDR2 FQNNGV. The CDR3 here is CASSSTGRGHAFF. CDR3 nucleotides: TGTGCCAGCAGCTCAACCGGCCGGGGTCACGCTTTCTTT.

This clone was seen a few times. The V call is TRBV28, the J call TRBJ2-1, with D hard to call. Germline CDR1 reads MDHEN; CDR2 reads SYDVKM. V lost 1 base to trimming and J lost 0 bases, with 7 bases between them. This CDR3 has 15 amino acids. The CDR3 reads CASSLYRSSYNEQFF. CDR3 bases: TGTGCCAGCAGTTTATACAGAAGCTCCTACAATGAGCAGTTCTTC.

The chain carries TRBV6-1 and TRBJ1-2, with 9 bases fitting TRBD1. V lost 5 bases to trimming and J lost 4 bases; unmatched junction nucleotides: 11. The germline V gene has CDR1 MNHNS and CDR2 SASEGT. This CDR3 has 16 amino acids. CDR3 protein: CASSPVTGTGTYGYTF. In DNA form, the CDR3 reads TGTGCCAGCAGTCCCGTTACCGGGACAGGGACCTATGGCTACACCTTC.

The V call is TRBV7-2, the J call TRBJ2-7; D unclear. Trimming took off 5 bases at V and 3 bases at J, with 11 bases between the two ends. The CDR3 has 13 residues. Germline lookup yields CDR1 SGHTA and CDR2 FQGNSA. The CDR3 protein is CASSRGFLYEQYF. CDR3 DNA: TGTGCCAGCAGCCGTGGCTTTCTCTACGAGCAGTACTTC.

This clone showed up just a few times. One end of the junction varies from germline; a read error may be responsible. The gene calls are TRBV6-1 and TRBJ1-1; D ambiguous. The CDR3 covers 13 residues. Germline V gives CDR1 MNHNS, CDR2 SASEGT. The CDR3 spells CASSDRLNTESFF. CDR3 coding DNA: TGTGCCAGCAGTGACAGATTGAACACTGAATCTTTCTTT.

This rearrangement joins TRBV6-2 or TRBV6-3 to TRBJ2-3; TRBD2 aligns across 9 bases. Unmatched junction bases numbered 8, after V lost 7 bases and J lost 6 bases. The CDR3 has 14 amino acids. Germline values: CDR1 MNHEY, CDR2 SVGEGT. The CDR3 loop reads CASTLAGATDTQYF. CDR3 in DNA: TGTGCCAGCACCTTAGCGGGGGCCACGGATACGCAGTATTTT.